This is a list of T cell receptor beta chains from one sample in a study of identical twins. TCRdb independently ran MiXCR on the 5' RACE reads; one entry per CDR3 protein. Among roughly 710,000 distinct CDR3 sequences listed, around 6.1% were seen once. The specimen was naive T cells sorted from blood. These receptors originate from a man aged 18 to 30 in good health. Each CDR3 is given with its conserved first and last residue. D genes are given only for firm matches. Some rows mark clone size as missing; the rest say once, few, many or name a class of expanded clone.

clone_size: .
j_call: TRBJ1-2
d_call: TRBD1
v_call: TRBV12-3/TRBV12-4
cdr3_nt: TGTGCCAGCAGTTCAACAGGGGGCGAGATCTATGGCTACACCTTC
cdr3_aa: CASSSTGGEIYGYTF

clone_size: .
j_call: TRBJ2-2
d_call: TRBD1
v_call: TRBV7-7
cdr3_nt: TGTGCCAGCACCCAGGGACAGGGCGGCACCGGGGAGCTGTTTTTT
cdr3_aa: CASTQGQGGTGELFF

clone_size: .
j_call: TRBJ2-3
d_call: TRBD1
v_call: TRBV29-1
cdr3_nt: TGCAGCGTTGAAGTTGGGACAGGTCTGCAGTATTTT
cdr3_aa: CSVEVGTGLQYF

clone_size: many
j_call: TRBJ2-3
d_call: TRBD1
v_call: TRBV15
cdr3_nt: TGTGCCACCAGCAGAGGGACAGGGGCCGCAGATACGCAGTATTTT
cdr3_aa: CATSRGTGAADTQYF

clone_size: many
j_call: TRBJ2-7
d_call: .
v_call: TRBV5-6
cdr3_nt: TGTGCCAGCACCCTGATAGACAGGCGGCTTTACGAGCAGTACTTC
cdr3_aa: CASTLIDRRLYEQYF

clone_size: few
j_call: TRBJ2-1
d_call: .
v_call: TRBV20-1
cdr3_nt: TGCAGTGCTAGAGAGCCGGGCAAGCAGTTCTTC
cdr3_aa: CSAREPGKQFF

clone_size: few
j_call: TRBJ1-1
d_call: TRBD1
v_call: TRBV3-1
cdr3_nt: TGTGCCAGCAGCAATAGACAGGGGGCAAGAACTGAAGCTTTCTTT
cdr3_aa: CASSNRQGARTEAFF

clone_size: many
j_call: TRBJ2-2
d_call: .
v_call: TRBV11-1
cdr3_nt: TGTGCCAGCAGCTTAGCTTGGAGACAGGCAACGAACACCGGGGAGCTGTTTTTT
cdr3_aa: CASSLAWRQATNTGELFF

clone_size: few
j_call: TRBJ2-5
d_call: .
v_call: TRBV20-1
cdr3_nt: TGCAGTGCTAGAGGTGTTATCACAGGGTCCCCGATTGAGACCCAGTACTTC
cdr3_aa: CSARGVITGSPIETQYF

clone_size: few
j_call: TRBJ2-3
d_call: TRBD2
v_call: TRBV9
cdr3_nt: TGTGCCAGCAGCGTAATGGGACTAGCGGGATCAGATACGCAGTATTTT
cdr3_aa: CASSVMGLAGSDTQYF

clone_size: many
j_call: TRBJ2-5
d_call: TRBD1
v_call: TRBV7-2
cdr3_nt: TGTGCCAGCAGCTTAGCAGCGGGACAGGGAGGGACCCAGTACTTC
cdr3_aa: CASSLAAGQGGTQYF

clone_size: many
j_call: TRBJ2-5
d_call: .
v_call: TRBV10-3
cdr3_nt: TGTGCCATCAGTGAGTCGATGAAGGAGACCCAGTACTTC
cdr3_aa: CAISESMKETQYF

clone_size: many
j_call: TRBJ2-5
d_call: TRBD1
v_call: TRBV5-1
cdr3_nt: TGCGCCAGCAGCCCCGGGACAGGGGATGCGACCCAGTACTTC
cdr3_aa: CASSPGTGDATQYF

clone_size: .
j_call: TRBJ2-2
d_call: .
v_call: TRBV11-2
cdr3_nt: TGTGCCAGCAGCCTACGAAATTCAGTGCGGCCCGGGGAGCTGTTTTTT
cdr3_aa: CASSLRNSVRPGELFF

clone_size: .
j_call: TRBJ2-1
d_call: .
v_call: TRBV5-6
cdr3_nt: TGTGCCAGCAGCGGAGGGACTGCCGGTATCTACAATGAGCAGTTCTTC
cdr3_aa: CASSGGTAGIYNEQFF

clone_size: many
j_call: TRBJ2-1
d_call: TRBD2
v_call: TRBV29-1
cdr3_nt: TGCAGCGTTGAAGATTATTTGGGACTAGCAGGTGACAATGAGCAGTTCTTC
cdr3_aa: CSVEDYLGLAGDNEQFF

clone_size: many
j_call: TRBJ2-1
d_call: TRBD2
v_call: TRBV7-6
cdr3_nt: TGTGCCAGCAGCATTTCCCTCTCACTAGCGGGATACCCCGAGCAGTTCTTC
cdr3_aa: CASSISLSLAGYPEQFF

clone_size: few
j_call: TRBJ2-3
d_call: .
v_call: TRBV25-1
cdr3_nt: TGTGCCAGCAGTGATTTTAGCGGTCGCACAGATACGCAGTATTTT
cdr3_aa: CASSDFSGRTDTQYF

clone_size: few
j_call: TRBJ1-6
d_call: .
v_call: TRBV6-2/TRBV6-3
cdr3_nt: TGTGCCAGCAGTTACGACAGCGCGAATAATTCACCCCTCCACTTT
cdr3_aa: CASSYDSANNSPLHF

clone_size: .
j_call: TRBJ1-2
d_call: TRBD1
v_call: TRBV12-3/TRBV12-4
cdr3_nt: TGTGCCAGCAGTTTTGGACAGGGGGTTATTGGCTACACCTTC
cdr3_aa: CASSFGQGVIGYTF

clone_size: few
j_call: TRBJ1-1
d_call: .
v_call: TRBV6-1
cdr3_nt: TGTGCCAGCAGTGAAAAGGACAGATTGAACACTGAAGCTTTCTTT
cdr3_aa: CASSEKDRLNTEAFF

clone_size: few
j_call: TRBJ2-2
d_call: TRBD1
v_call: TRBV14
cdr3_nt: TGTGCCAGCAGCCAATACATCGTCCGGACAGGGTCGGACGGGGAGCTGTTTTTT
cdr3_aa: CASSQYIVRTGSDGELFF

clone_size: many
j_call: TRBJ2-4
d_call: .
v_call: TRBV12-3/TRBV12-4
cdr3_nt: TGTGCCAGCAGTTTAGCGGGGGCACAAAACATTCAGTACTTC
cdr3_aa: CASSLAGAQNIQYF

clone_size: few
j_call: TRBJ1-6
d_call: .
v_call: TRBV25-1
cdr3_nt: TGTGCCAGCAGTGACAGCCCGGTCGGGGGATCACCCCTCCACTTT
cdr3_aa: CASSDSPVGGSPLHF

clone_size: .
j_call: TRBJ2-1
d_call: TRBD1
v_call: TRBV28
cdr3_nt: TGTGCCAGCAGGCCTTCGCACCGACAGGGCAATGAGCAGTTCTTC
cdr3_aa: CASRPSHRQGNEQFF

clone_size: many
j_call: TRBJ2-7
d_call: .
v_call: TRBV29-1
cdr3_nt: TGCAGCGTTGGGCGGGCCCGATACTACGAGCAGTACTTC
cdr3_aa: CSVGRARYYEQYF

clone_size: many
j_call: TRBJ2-4
d_call: .
v_call: TRBV12-3/TRBV12-4
cdr3_nt: TGTGCCAGCAGTTCATCCCCCCGAGGGCCGCTCTTC
cdr3_aa: CASSSSPRGPLF

clone_size: .
j_call: TRBJ2-7
d_call: .
v_call: TRBV7-9
cdr3_nt: TGTGCCAGCAGCTTAGATCTCGAGCAGTACTTC
cdr3_aa: CASSLDLEQYF

clone_size: .
j_call: TRBJ2-5
d_call: .
v_call: TRBV20-1
cdr3_nt: TGCAGTGCTAGGGCTCATGGGGGCGGGAAGCACCAAGAGACCCAGTACTTC
cdr3_aa: CSARAHGGGKHQETQYF

clone_size: .
j_call: TRBJ2-2
d_call: TRBD2
v_call: TRBV7-7
cdr3_nt: TGTGCCAGCAGCCCTCCCCGGTTAGCGGGAGCGGGCACCGGGGAGCTGTTTTTT
cdr3_aa: CASSPPRLAGAGTGELFF

clone_size: many
j_call: TRBJ2-3
d_call: .
v_call: TRBV3-1
cdr3_nt: TGTGCCAGCAGCCAAGGTCCGCAAACTAGCACAGATACGCAGTATTTT
cdr3_aa: CASSQGPQTSTDTQYF

clone_size: .
j_call: TRBJ1-2
d_call: .
v_call: TRBV7-8
cdr3_nt: TGTGCCAGCAGCCCTTCGGGCAACCTGCTCCACTATGGCTACACCTTC
cdr3_aa: CASSPSGNLLHYGYTF

clone_size: many
j_call: TRBJ2-5
d_call: .
v_call: TRBV10-3
cdr3_nt: TGTGCCATCGGGGCCTCCCAAGAGACCCAGTACTTC
cdr3_aa: CAIGASQETQYF

clone_size: .
j_call: TRBJ1-2
d_call: TRBD1
v_call: TRBV3-1
cdr3_nt: TGTGCCAGCAGCTTGCTGACAGGGGACTATGGCTACACCTTC
cdr3_aa: CASSLLTGDYGYTF

clone_size: .
j_call: TRBJ2-1
d_call: .
v_call: TRBV11-2
cdr3_nt: TGTGCCAGCACCTATAGGAGCAATGAGCAGTTCTTC
cdr3_aa: CASTYRSNEQFF

clone_size: few
j_call: TRBJ2-2
d_call: TRBD2
v_call: TRBV10-3
cdr3_nt: TGTGCCATCAGTGGACTAGCGGGAGGCACCGGGGAGCTGTTTTTT
cdr3_aa: CAISGLAGGTGELFF

clone_size: few
j_call: TRBJ1-5
d_call: .
v_call: TRBV4-2
cdr3_nt: TGTGCCAGCAGCCAAGATGGACAGTCGGTACAGCCCCAGCATTTT
cdr3_aa: CASSQDGQSVQPQHF

clone_size: .
j_call: TRBJ1-1
d_call: TRBD1
v_call: TRBV7-2
cdr3_nt: TGTGCCAGCAGCTTAGTAGGGGGCCCGGGGGCAGGCCAAGCTTTCTTT
cdr3_aa: CASSLVGGPGAGQAFF

clone_size: few
j_call: TRBJ2-1
d_call: .
v_call: TRBV5-1
cdr3_nt: TGCGCCAGCAGCTTGGTGGGGTTAAAGGGATACAATGAGCAGTTCTTC
cdr3_aa: CASSLVGLKGYNEQFF

clone_size: many
j_call: TRBJ2-1
d_call: TRBD1
v_call: TRBV7-7
cdr3_nt: TGTGCCAGCAGCCAAAACAGGGGAGATGAGCAGTTCTTC
cdr3_aa: CASSQNRGDEQFF

clone_size: many
j_call: TRBJ2-1
d_call: TRBD2
v_call: TRBV7-2
cdr3_nt: TGTGCCAGCAGACTTATAGCGGGAGGGGTCAATGAGCAGTTCTTC
cdr3_aa: CASRLIAGGVNEQFF